A single sample gave rise to the 10 T cell receptor beta chains below, sequenced in a study of radiotherapy plus CTLA-4 blockade in lung cancer. Sequenced by immunoSEQ multiplex PCR; TCRdb stores in-frame clones only, minus some. The table records about 45,000 clones, roughly three quarters of them present only once. The source material was peripheral blood, sampled from a patient treated with radiotherapy plus ipilimumab. These receptors were collected from a human donor with non-small cell lung cancer who had stable disease on radiotherapy plus ipilimumab.

This clone showed up just a few times. The J gene is TRBJ2-6, the V gene TRBV4-3; D not resolved. V dropped 4 bases and J dropped 0 bases, with 10 bases sitting between them. The CDR3 covers 16 residues. CDR1 is LGHNA and CDR2 is YSLEER in the germline V gene. The CDR3 region is CASSRGVSSGANVLTF. The CDR3 nucleotides read TGCGCCAGCAGCCGGGGTGTATCCTCTGGGGCCAACGTCCTGACTTTC.

This clone came up a few times. The chain employs TRBV6-1 and TRBJ2-3; D possibly corresponds to TRBD2 (5 bases). Germline V gene lookup returns CDR1 MNHNS and CDR2 SASEGT. This CDR3 spans 13 amino acids. Trimming stripped 2 bases from V and 4 bases from J, with 7 bases between. The CDR3 region has the DNA TGTGCCAGCAGTGAACTAGCTCCAGATACGCAGTATTTT. Its protein is CASSELAPDTQYF.

J is TRBJ2-1 and V is TRBV5-1; 9 nucleotides align to TRBD1. V trimming: 0 bases; J trimming: 8 bases; junction bases outside the gene matches: 3. Germline V gene data show CDR1 as SGHRS and CDR2 as YFSETQ. This CDR3 comprises 14 residues. DNA of the CDR3: TGCGCCAGCAGCTTGGATGGGACAGGGCATGAGCAGTTCTTC. Translating gives CASSLDGTGHEQFF.

The chain combines TRBV2 with TRBJ1-5; D uncertain. V dropped 7 bases and J dropped 9 bases, with 16 bases sitting between them. Per germline, CDR1 SNHLY and CDR2 FYNNEI. The CDR3 contains 13 residues. This CDR3 is CASTNNPPAPQHF. For the CDR3, the DNA is TGTGCCAGCACTAACAACCCTCCCGCGCCCCAGCATTTT.

This clone was counted a single time. The same CDR3 also results from other DNA sequences found in this sample. The gene calls are TRBV6-1 and TRBJ1-1, with D unclear. Germline V CDR1 and CDR2: MNHNS, SASEGT. V gave up 7 bases and J gave up 0 bases, with 12 bases separating them. The CDR3 runs to 14 residues. The CDR3 DNA is TGTGCCAGCATTCGTCGGGCCATGAACACTGAAGCTTTCTTT. Amino acids: CASIRRAMNTEAFF.

The chain carries TRBV7-2 and TRBJ1-1, with unresolved D. The CDR3 covers 13 residues. CDR1 and CDR2 from the germline V gene are SGHTA and FQGNSA. The germline V and J ends were trimmed by 0 bases and 7 bases, with 9 bases remaining between them. In DNA form, the CDR3 reads TGTGCCAGCAGCTTAGCTCGTCTGGGTGAAGCTTTCTTT. As protein: CASSLARLGEAFF.

A few counts support this clone. The J gene is TRBJ1-5, the V gene TRBV28, with D possibly TRBD1 on 5 matching bases. V gave up 11 bases and J gave up 2 bases, with 13 bases separating them. Germline assignment: CDR1 MDHEN and CDR2 SYDVKM. The length of the CDR3 is 13 residues. CDR3 sequence: CAAGGWGNQPQHF. The CDR3, as DNA: TGTGCCGCTGGGGGATGGGGCAATCAGCCCCAGCATTTT.

The table lists this clone with a few counts. This sequence joins TRBV5-6 and TRBJ2-1, with unresolved D. Trimming took off 0 bases at V and 6 bases at J, with 7 bases between the two ends. There are 13 residues in the CDR3. In germline, CDR1 is SGHDT, CDR2 YYEEEE. The CDR3 bases are TGTGCCAGCAGCTTGGGAGCTATCAATGAGCAGTTCTTC. The encoded protein is CASSLGAINEQFF.

This clone was seen more than once but under ten times. The genes are TRBV27 and TRBJ1-6, with D possibly being TRBD1 (5 bases). Trimming cost V 1 base and J 9 bases, with 10 bases left between them. This CDR3 has 14 amino acids. CDR1 MNHEY and CDR2 SMNVEV come from the germline V gene (reference sequence). The CDR3 nucleotides are TGTGCCAGCAGTTTATACGCGGGGGGTTCACCCCTCCACTTT. Its translation: CASSLYAGGSPLHF.

The chain links TRBV9 to TRBJ2-1, with D hard to call. There are 14 residues in the CDR3. Trimming pared 1 base from V and 0 bases from J, leaving 5 bases between. Germline V lookup: CDR1 SGDLS, CDR2 YYNGEE. CDR3: CASSVIPSYNEQFF. The CDR3 nucleotides read TGTGCCAGCAGCGTAATACCCTCCTACAATGAGCAGTTCTTC.